This passage covers 22 T cell receptor beta chains from one sample sequenced in a study of blood T cell repertoires in COVID-19. Generated by immunoSEQ multiplex PCR, the TCRdb table keeps only in-frame clones and is missing some. The sample lists about 95,000 clones, less than 85% occurring once. Sequences were obtained from peripheral blood. The receptors were sampled from a human donor in a cohort sampled during active COVID-19.

The V and J genes are TRBV4-2 and TRBJ2-1, with no clear D. V lost 1 base to trimming and J lost 4 bases, with 11 bases between them. In germline, CDR1 is LGHNA, CDR2 YNFKEQ. This CDR3 region has 15 residues. The CDR3 nucleotides are TGTGCCAGCAGCCAAGTACAACAGATTTACAATGAGCAGTTCTTC. Protein: CASSQVQQIYNEQFF.

V and J are TRBV4-3 and TRBJ1-1, with a possible D match to TRBD1 (6 bases). The V end lost 5 bases, the J end lost 10 bases, and 14 bases lay between the germline ends. The CDR3 extends over 12 amino acids. Germline CDR1 reads LGHNA; CDR2 reads YSLEER. The CDR3 spells CASSKTGTTAFF. The CDR3 bases are TGCGCCAGCAGCAAAACCGGGACAACAGCTTTCTTT.

This clone was detected only once. The rearrangement uses TRBV15 and TRBJ2-7; 10 bases line up with TRBD2. The CDR3 length is 15 residues. In germline, CDR1 is LNHNV, CDR2 YYDKDF (reference sequence). J gave up 7 bases and V 0 bases, and 6 bases lay outside the gene matches. The CDR3 sequence is CATSREGASGSEQYF. The CDR3 bases are TGTGCCACCAGCAGAGAAGGGGCTAGCGGGAGTGAGCAGTACTTC.

The chain couples TRBV6-4 to TRBJ2-1; D is possibly TRBD2 (6 bases). The CDR3 extends over 15 amino acids. V was shortened by 5 bases and J by 4 bases, with 15 bases between the two germline ends. CDR1 and CDR2 (germline): MRHNA, SNTAGT. As DNA, the CDR3 is TGTGCCAGCAGTCGTTGGGGGGAGTCATACAATGAGCAGTTCTTC. Translating it yields CASSRWGESYNEQFF.

The chain uses TRBV2 and TRBJ2-7, with a weak D call TRBD1 (5 bases). CDR1 and CDR2 from the germline V gene are SNHLY and FYNNEI. The CDR3 has 14 amino acids. V was shortened by 6 bases and J by 2 bases, with 14 bases between the two germline ends. The DNA of the CDR3 is TGTGCCAGCAGCAGGGAAGTCGGGCCCTACGAGCAGTACTTC. As protein: CASSREVGPYEQYF.

The chain is built from TRBV2 and TRBJ1-1; TRBD1 agrees at 10 bases. The CDR3 length is 15 residues. Looked up from germline, CDR1 is SNHLY and CDR2 is FYNNEI. V shed 1 base and J 2 bases; nucleotides not matched to a gene: 1. The CDR3 reads CASSEGTGGNTEAFF. CDR3 in DNA: TGTGCCAGCAGTGAAGGGACAGGGGGAAACACTGAAGCTTTCTTT.

V usage is TRBV10-3 and J usage is TRBJ2-1; 15 bases line up with TRBD2. The CDR3 runs to 17 residues. V was clipped by 6 bases and J by 0 bases; unmatched bases: 3. Germline values: CDR1 ENHRY, CDR2 SYGVKD. Here the CDR3 DNA reads TGTGCCATCAGCGGACTAGCGGGAGGGCTCTCCTACAATGAGCAGTTCTTC. This sequence encodes CAISGLAGGLSYNEQFF.

The rearrangement uses TRBV18 and TRBJ1-2; TRBD1 aligns across 8 bases. This CDR3 contains 15 residues. J was trimmed by 1 base and V by 4 bases; bases with no gene match: 5. The germline gives CDR1 KGHSH, CDR2 LQKENI. The CDR3 region has the DNA TGTGCCAGCTCACACGACAGGGGCGATAACTATGGCTACACCTTC. As protein: CASSHDRGDNYGYTF. The full variable domain, its missing parts supplied by reference TRBV18 and TRBJ1-2, is NAGVMQNPRHLVRRRGQEARLRCSPMKGHSHVYWYRQLPEEGLKFMVYLQKENIIDESGMPKERFSAEFPKEGPSILRIQQVVRGDSAAYFCASSHDRGDNYGYTFGSGTRLTVV.

In this sample, this clone turned up a few times. V and J are TRBV28 and TRBJ2-7; TRBD2 agrees at 10 bases. CDR3 size: 17 residues. The V and J ends lost 3 bases and 4 bases, in that order; junction bases with no gene match: 12. CDR1 and CDR2 from the germline V gene are MDHEN and SYDVKM. CDR3 sequence reads: CASSFPRTGLALYEQYF. Written as DNA, the CDR3 is TGTGCCAGCAGTTTCCCTAGAACGGGACTAGCGCTATACGAGCAGTACTTC.

The chain recombines TRBV19 with TRBJ1-2; D remains ambiguous. Germline V gene lookup returns CDR1 LNHDA and CDR2 SQIVND (reference sequence). With 3 bases removed from V and 8 bases from J, the gap between germline ends came to 16 bases. CDR3 length: 14 amino acids. The CDR3 bases are TGTGCCAGTAGTATTCGAACTTTGACTGGAGGCTACACCTTC. Translating it yields CASSIRTLTGGYTF.

The chain joins TRBV7-2 to TRBJ1-2; D gene uncertain. CDR1 is SGHTA and CDR2 is FQGNSA in the germline V gene. Trimming shortened V by 0 bases and J by 10 bases, and 12 bases separated the two germline ends. This CDR3 comprises 13 residues. DNA for the CDR3: TGTGCCAGCAGCTTAGCGCTGGAGGGAGCCTACACCTTC. It encodes CASSLALEGAYTF.

The chain is built from TRBV29-1 and TRBJ2-1; D may be TRBD2 (5 bases). The length of the CDR3 is 13 residues. Germline V gene lookup returns CDR1 SQVTM and CDR2 ANQGSEA. V lost 4 bases to trimming and J lost 7 bases, with 14 bases between them. CDR3 DNA sequence: TGCAGCGTTGGTCACTATTCGGGGAATGAGCAGTTCTTC. Translated, it gives CSVGHYSGNEQFF.

The genes are TRBV19 and TRBJ2-4; 7 positions agree with TRBD1. Germline CDR1 and CDR2: LNHDA and SQIVND (reference sequence). The V gene end was trimmed by 9 bases and the J gene end by 0 bases; junction bases not matched to a gene: 5. CDR3 length: 14 residues. The CDR3 region has the DNA TGTGCCAGCCAAGACAGGGTAGCCAAAAACATTCAGTACTTC. Translated: CASQDRVAKNIQYF.

This clone was seen just once. The V call is TRBV6-1, the J call TRBJ2-7; the D gene is possibly TRBD2 (5 bases). V gave up 0 bases and J gave up 1 base, with 16 bases separating them. This CDR3 comprises 17 residues. The germline gives CDR1 MNHNS, CDR2 SASEGT. This chain's CDR3 is CASSEALVPGYSYEQYF. CDR3 nucleotide sequence: TGTGCCAGCAGTGAAGCCCTGGTACCGGGGTATTCCTACGAGCAGTACTTC.

The V and J genes are TRBV19 and TRBJ1-2; 8 bases align to TRBD1. The V segment lost 5 bases and the J segment 9 bases; nucleotides outside the gene matches: 11. CDR1 is LNHDA and CDR2 is SQIVND in the germline V gene (reference sequence). This CDR3 has 14 residues. DNA of the CDR3: TGTGCCAGTAGTCAGGCAGGGGGCGCGATAAGCTACACCTTC. This sequence encodes CASSQAGGAISYTF.

This rearrangement joins TRBV28 to TRBJ2-2; D gene unclear. The V end was cut by 10 bases, the J end by 7 bases, with 7 bases between. Germline V gives CDR1 MDHEN, CDR2 SYDVKM. This CDR3 spans 10 amino acids. The DNA of the CDR3 is TGTGCCACCTCCGGCGGGGAGCTGTTTTTT. It yields the protein CATSGGELFF.

CDR3 sequence (DNA): TGCGCCAGCAGCCAAGCCCCTCCAGGCGGGACTGAAGCTTTCTTT. It encodes CASSQAPPGGTEAFF. V gene TRBV4-3 combines with J gene TRBJ1-1, with D hard to call. The CDR3 contains 15 residues. V was shortened by 1 base and J by 5 bases, with 14 bases between the two germline ends. Germline loops: CDR1 LGHNA, CDR2 YSLEER.

This clone was seen more than once but under ten times. The rearrangement uses TRBV29-1 and TRBJ2-7; 14 nucleotides line up with TRBD2. CDR1 is SQVTM and CDR2 is ANQGSEA in the germline V gene. The V segment lost 7 bases and the J segment 4 bases; nucleotides outside the gene matches: 3. The CDR3 extends over 13 amino acids. CDR3 region: CSAGTSGGYEQYF. CDR3 nucleotide sequence: TGCAGCGCCGGGACTAGCGGGGGTTACGAGCAGTACTTC.

The rearrangement links TRBV4-1 to TRBJ1-4; D is unresolved. V was pared by 0 bases and J by 2 bases, with 10 bases between. The V gene's germline CDR1 is MGHRA and CDR2 YSYEKL. CDR3 size: 16 residues. The CDR3 DNA follows: TGCGCCAGCAGCCAAGATGAGAGAGGGACTAATGAAAAACTGTTTTTT. As protein: CASSQDERGTNEKLFF.

This chain connects TRBV15 to TRBJ1-1; 7 positions agree with TRBD1. This CDR3 is 15 amino acids long. The J segment lost 4 bases and the V segment lost 5 bases, leaving 10 bases of the junction unmatched. Germline V gene lookup returns CDR1 LNHNV and CDR2 YYDKDF (reference sequence). CDR3 sequence reads: CATSSQGGLSTEAFF. The CDR3 region has the DNA TGTGCCACCAGCTCGCAGGGGGGATTGAGCACTGAAGCTTTCTTT.

The chain carries TRBV2 and TRBJ1-6; 7 nucleotides align to TRBD1. With 6 bases clipped from V and 6 bases from J, the junction kept 2 bases outside the gene matches. The CDR3 contains 13 residues. Germline CDR1 reads SNHLY; CDR2 reads FYNNEI. In DNA, the CDR3 is TGTGCCAGCAGGGACAGGCTTAATTCACCCCTCCACTTT. Translated, it gives CASRDRLNSPLHF.

The table lists this clone with a few counts. V is TRBV6-5 and J is TRBJ2-1; 9 positions match TRBD1. The CDR3 contains 15 residues. V shed 6 bases, J shed 10 bases, and the junction held 13 bases outside the gene matches. CDR1 and CDR2 from the germline V gene are MNHEY and SVGAGI. The CDR3 is CASSRKTTGGGEQFF. The CDR3 coding sequence is TGTGCCAGCAGCCGGAAAACTACAGGGGGCGGAGAGCAGTTCTTC.